One T cell receptor beta chain is described in this entry. Its target is not known. Some clones are missing from TCRdb's copy, which holds only in-frame ones; the method was immunoSEQ multiplex PCR. Of about 66,000 clones in the sample, approximately 84% are singletons; the top ten hold more than 7.5%. Germline V gene data show CDR1 as MNHEY and CDR2 as SMNVEV (reference sequence). The CDR3 is made up of 10 amino acids. Trimming took off 3 bases at V and 12 bases at J, with 6 bases between the two ends. Regarding time point: week 11, during vaccination. Vaccination used 300 ug of mutant IDH1 20-mer peptide per dose, with topical imiquimod. This entry comes from a study of a mutant IDH1 vaccine in newly diagnosed glioma. Across the whole study: Beforehand, treatment had been radiotherapy, temozolomide, or both; the majority received both.

This sequence originates from a woman in her forties or fifties with glioma. V and J are TRBV27 and TRBJ2-1; D is undetermined. This specimen was PBMCs, taken from a glioma patient whose treatment included an IDH1 peptide vaccine. The CDR3 sequence is CASSFSGQFF. CDR3 DNA sequence: TGTGCCAGCAGTTTCTCGGGGCAGTTCTTC.